One sample yielded the 27 T cell receptor beta chains listed below, sequenced in a study of cytomegalovirus exposure and HLA in healthy donors. Both 60 Vbeta primers and 13 Jbeta primers went into the PCR. Libraries were prepared by immunoSEQ multiplex PCR; TCRdb keeps only in-frame clonotypes and omits some of them. The sample shows under 150,000 clones, 82% of them seen only once. The sample taken for sequencing was PBMCs. These receptors all stem from a male donor in good health and CMV-seronegative.

This clone was found once. The CDR3 does not end in the conserved phenylalanine or tryptophan, so this is likely a read error. CDR3 sequence reads: CASSQAFPTGADIQYL. CDR3 in DNA: TGCGCCAGCAGCCAAGCGTTCCCCACAGGGGCGGACATTCAGTACCTC. This chain connects TRBV4-3 to TRBJ2-4; 7 nucleotides align to TRBD1. The germline gives CDR1 LGHNA, CDR2 YSLEER. V trimming: 1 base; J trimming: 8 bases; junction bases outside the gene matches: 11. The CDR3 contains 16 residues.

In this sample, this clone turned up once. The rearrangement joins TRBV11-3 to TRBJ2-2; 7 bases match TRBD2. CDR3 length: 17 amino acids. Germline V gene data show CDR1 as SGHNT and CDR2 as YENEEA. Trimming at V came to 5 bases and at J to 2 bases, leaving 11 bases not matched to a gene. The chain's CDR3 is CASSLLGGSENTGELFF. The CDR3 bases are TGTGCCAGCAGCCTCCTGGGCGGGAGTGAAAACACCGGGGAGCTGTTTTTT.

The chain combines TRBV2 with TRBJ2-1; 11 bases match TRBD2. This CDR3 region has 19 residues. The trim removed 1 base at V and 4 bases at J, leaving 12 bases unmatched. Germline CDR1 is SNHLY and CDR2 is FYNNEI. In DNA form, the CDR3 reads TGTGCCAGCAGTGAAGTCCCGGGACTAGCGGCAGTACAATACAATGAGCAGTTCTTC. This translates into CASSEVPGLAAVQYNEQFF.

This clone was detected once. The gene calls are TRBV13 and TRBJ2-3; 12 bases map to TRBD2. J was trimmed by 1 base and V by 5 bases; bases with no gene match: 16. This CDR3 comprises 20 residues. Germline V gives CDR1 PRHDT, CDR2 FYEKMQ (reference sequence). CDR3 nucleotide sequence: TGTGCCAGCAGCCTAATGGGAGCTAGCGGGAGGGACTCAGGCACAGATACGCAGTATTTT. This translates into CASSLMGASGRDSGTDTQYF.

The chain uses TRBV4-3 and TRBJ2-1, with 7 nucleotides matching TRBD1. This CDR3 is 18 amino acids long. Per the germline V gene, CDR1 is LGHNA and CDR2 is YSLEER. V shed 0 bases and J 3 bases; nucleotides not matched to a gene: 11. As DNA, the CDR3 is TGCGCCAGCAGCCAAGAAGCCATTAGGGGGCCGAACTACAATGAGCAGTTCTTC. It specifies CASSQEAIRGPNYNEQFF.

This rearrangement joins TRBV10-2 to TRBJ1-1; D is unclear. The CDR3 length is 13 residues. V was clipped by 7 bases and J by 1 base, with 10 bases between them. The germline gives CDR1 WSHSY, CDR2 SAAADI. The CDR3: CASTLTPNTEAFF. The CDR3 DNA reads TGCGCCAGCACCCTGACACCGAACACTGAAGCTTTCTTT.

The chain combines TRBV5-1 with TRBJ1-5, with D possibly being TRBD1 (5 bases). This CDR3 comprises 14 residues. CDR1 is SGHRS, CDR2 YFSETQ, per germline. Between the trimmed V and J ends, which lost 0 bases and 5 bases, there was a span of 9 bases. The CDR3 DNA sequence: TGCGCCAGCAGCTTGGGGGGCAGCCATCAGCCCCAGCATTTT. It is translated as CASSLGGSHQPQHF.

The rearrangement joins TRBV18 to TRBJ2-3, with D perhaps TRBD1 (6 bases). Germline V gene sequence: CDR1 KGHSH, CDR2 LQKENI. The V end lost 2 bases, the J end lost 5 bases, and 8 bases lay between the germline ends. CDR3 length: 13 amino acids. The CDR3 nucleotides are TGTGCCAGCTCACCAGGGGGCGTAGATACGCAGTATTTT. Residues: CASSPGGVDTQYF.

This chain uses TRBV6-1 with TRBJ2-5; 10 positions agree with TRBD1. This CDR3 is built from 13 residues. V lost 4 bases, J lost 4 bases, and 0 bases stayed unmatched. Germline-derived CDR1 and CDR2 are MNHNS and SASEGT. The chain's CDR3 is CASSGTGGETQYF. For the CDR3, the DNA is TGTGCCAGCAGTGGGACAGGGGGAGAGACCCAGTACTTC.

The chain carries TRBV28 and TRBJ2-1; a possible D gene is TRBD2 (7 bases). Germline V gene data show CDR1 as MDHEN and CDR2 as SYDVKM. The CDR3 covers 11 residues. Trimming took off 8 bases at V and 15 bases at J, with 17 bases between the two ends. The CDR3 DNA reads as TGTGCCAGCGAAGGGGGGGGGTTTTGGTTCTTC. Protein: CASEGGGFWFF.

The sample holds one count of this clone. The CDR3 DNA sequence: TGTGCCAGCAGCTTGGCTGTTGGCGGCCACTACGAGCAGTACTTC. Residues: CASSLAVGGHYEQYF. The genes are TRBV28 and TRBJ2-7; D unresolved. CDR3 length: 15 residues. Germline CDR1 and CDR2: MDHEN and SYDVKM. With 6 bases removed from V and 3 bases from J, the gap between germline ends came to 18 bases.

This chain links TRBV27 with TRBJ2-5; D possibly corresponds to TRBD2 (6 bases). The CDR3 runs 16 residues. The V gene lost 2 bases and the J gene lost 5 bases, with 18 bases spanning the gap. Germline CDR1 reads MNHEY; CDR2 reads SMNVEV (reference sequence). This CDR3 is CASSLGSGGTYETQYF. CDR3 DNA sequence: TGTGCCAGCAGTTTAGGATCGGGCGGGACGTACGAGACCCAGTACTTC.

In DNA, the CDR3 is TGTGCCAGCAGCGTAAGCGGGAGCTCCACAGATACGCAGTATTTT. Its translation: CASSVSGSSTDTQYF. The chain joins TRBV6-5 to TRBJ2-3; TRBD2 agrees at 8 bases. Trimming removed 6 bases from V and 2 bases from J; junction bases left unmatched: 7. The length of the CDR3 is 15 residues. The germline CDR1 and CDR2 sequences are MNHEY and SVGAGI.

The chain couples TRBV4-3 to TRBJ2-1; 11 nucleotides line up with TRBD2. Trimming cost V 1 base and J 4 bases; bases outside gene matches: 3. Germline V CDR1 and CDR2: LGHNA, YSLEER. The CDR3 loop spans 16 amino acids. The CDR3 nucleotides are TGCGCCAGCAGCCAAGGGGGACTAGCGGCGTACAATGAGCAGTTCTTC. Protein: CASSQGGLAAYNEQFF.

V is TRBV6-1 and J is TRBJ2-5, with 9 bases that match TRBD2. The length of the CDR3 is 16 residues. Germline trimming cut 4 bases from V and 4 bases from J; bases unmatched to any gene: 10. Germline values: CDR1 MNHNS, CDR2 SASEGT. CDR3 loop: CASSVIAGEDGETQYF. CDR3 coding DNA: TGTGCCAGCAGTGTGATAGCGGGAGAAGATGGAGAGACCCAGTACTTC.

This clone was detected once. The rearrangement links TRBV2 to TRBJ2-7; 8 nucleotides match TRBD2. V gave up 4 bases and J gave up 3 bases; unmatched junction bases: 5. CDR1 and CDR2 from the germline V gene are SNHLY and FYNNEI. The CDR3 covers 14 residues. CDR3 sequence reads: CASSVPGGIYEQYF. The CDR3 DNA reads TGTGCCAGCAGTGTTCCGGGAGGGATCTACGAGCAGTACTTC.

The V call is TRBV9, the J call TRBJ1-1; 10 bases map to TRBD1. The germline gives CDR1 SGDLS, CDR2 YYNGEE. CDR3 size: 15 residues. The J segment lost 3 bases and the V segment lost 3 bases, leaving 5 bases of the junction unmatched. The CDR3 loop reads CASSAWTGGYTEAFF. The DNA for the CDR3 is TGTGCCAGCAGCGCGTGGACAGGGGGGTACACTGAAGCTTTCTTT.

The chain links TRBV6-6 to TRBJ1-2; D is perhaps TRBD1 (5 bases). Per the germline V gene, CDR1 is MNHNY and CDR2 is SVGAGI (reference sequence). The CDR3 has 13 residues. The V end was cut by 8 bases, the J end by 4 bases, with 14 bases between. In DNA form, the CDR3 reads TGTGCCAGCTTAAGCGGGGCCCTCTATGGCTACACCTTC. It translates to CASLSGALYGYTF.

The chain couples TRBV7-8 to TRBJ1-2, with D possibly matching TRBD1 (6 bases). With 5 bases removed from V and 5 bases from J, the gap between germline ends came to 30 bases. The germline gives CDR1 SGHVS, CDR2 FQNEAQ. The CDR3 is 19 residues long. Here the CDR3 DNA reads TGTGCCAGCAGCCCTTCCCTTACCGCTGACAGGCGCTCCGGATATGGCTACACCTTC. Its translation is CASSPSLTADRRSGYGYTF.

Only one count was recorded for this clone. This chain uses TRBV7-6 with TRBJ2-1, with D perhaps matching TRBD1 (6 bases). The CDR3 is 15 amino acids. Trimming took off 3 bases at V and 6 bases at J, with 15 bases between the two ends. Germline CDR1 and CDR2: SGHVS and FNYEAQ. The CDR3 DNA reads as TGTGCCAGCAGCTTCGTACAGGGTCCCCTCAATGAGCAGTTCTTC. The encoded protein is CASSFVQGPLNEQFF.

The chain's CDR3 is CASSFQQAVQETQYF. The CDR3 nucleotides read TGCGCCAGCAGCTTTCAACAGGCGGTTCAAGAGACCCAGTACTTC. V usage is TRBV5-1 and J usage is TRBJ2-5; TRBD1 might be the D (5 bases). V dropped 2 bases and J dropped 2 bases, with 13 bases sitting between them. The V gene's germline CDR1 is SGHRS and CDR2 YFSETQ. The CDR3 extends over 15 amino acids.

The chain uses TRBV10-3 and TRBJ2-7, with D possibly matching TRBD1 (6 bases). The CDR3 loop spans 12 amino acids. V lost 10 bases and J 3 bases, leaving 13 bases between the germline ends. CDR1 and CDR2 (germline): ENHRY, SYGVKD. Here the CDR3 DNA reads TGTGCCACCGGTCAAGGGGGCTACGAGCAGTACTTC. Residues: CATGQGGYEQYF.

The V and J genes are TRBV7-9 and TRBJ2-7; weak D call: TRBD2 (6 bases). The germline V gene encodes CDR1 SEHNR and CDR2 FQNEAQ (reference sequence). The V end was cut by 5 bases, the J end by 0 bases, with 14 bases between. CDR3 length: 15 residues. Here the CDR3 reads CASSGLWRGSYEQYF. As DNA, the CDR3 is TGTGCCAGCAGCGGACTGTGGAGGGGCTCCTACGAGCAGTACTTC.

The chain combines TRBV5-3 with TRBJ2-2; 8 bases line up with TRBD2. TRBV5-3 is labeled an ORF, and its function is uncertain. With V trimmed by 4 bases and J by 6 bases, 8 bases remained unmatched. The CDR3 is 15 amino acids. As DNA, the CDR3 is TGTGCCAGAAGCCTCGGGAGGGCCCCCGCCGGGGAGCTGTTTTTT. Protein sequence: CARSLGRAPAGELFF.

The rearrangement uses TRBV9 and TRBJ2-7, with unresolved D. This CDR3 contains 13 residues. CDR1 and CDR2 (germline): SGDLS, YYNGEE. V lost 3 bases and J lost 0, with 7 bases in between. This chain's CDR3 is CASSGPSSYEQYF. CDR3 coding DNA: TGTGCCAGCAGCGGACCTAGCTCCTACGAGCAGTACTTC.

This clone has more than one count but fewer than ten. The genes are TRBV4-3 and TRBJ2-3, with 8 bases matching TRBD2. Germline V gives CDR1 LGHNA, CDR2 YSLEER. The trim removed 0 bases at V and 3 bases at J, leaving 5 bases unmatched. CDR3 length: 16 amino acids. The CDR3 here is CASSQELAEGTDTQYF. The CDR3 DNA reads as TGCGCCAGCAGCCAAGAACTAGCGGAGGGGACAGATACGCAGTATTTT.

The V call is TRBV4-1, the J call TRBJ2-2; 10 bases line up with TRBD1. Germline CDR1 reads MGHRA; CDR2 reads YSYEKL. The CDR3 covers 21 residues. V lost 0 bases, J lost 4 bases, and 17 bases stayed unmatched. CDR3 bases: TGCGCCAGCAGCCAAGATCAAAGATTTTCCGGGACAGGGGCCGTCACCGGGGAGCTGTTTTTT. This sequence encodes CASSQDQRFSGTGAVTGELFF.